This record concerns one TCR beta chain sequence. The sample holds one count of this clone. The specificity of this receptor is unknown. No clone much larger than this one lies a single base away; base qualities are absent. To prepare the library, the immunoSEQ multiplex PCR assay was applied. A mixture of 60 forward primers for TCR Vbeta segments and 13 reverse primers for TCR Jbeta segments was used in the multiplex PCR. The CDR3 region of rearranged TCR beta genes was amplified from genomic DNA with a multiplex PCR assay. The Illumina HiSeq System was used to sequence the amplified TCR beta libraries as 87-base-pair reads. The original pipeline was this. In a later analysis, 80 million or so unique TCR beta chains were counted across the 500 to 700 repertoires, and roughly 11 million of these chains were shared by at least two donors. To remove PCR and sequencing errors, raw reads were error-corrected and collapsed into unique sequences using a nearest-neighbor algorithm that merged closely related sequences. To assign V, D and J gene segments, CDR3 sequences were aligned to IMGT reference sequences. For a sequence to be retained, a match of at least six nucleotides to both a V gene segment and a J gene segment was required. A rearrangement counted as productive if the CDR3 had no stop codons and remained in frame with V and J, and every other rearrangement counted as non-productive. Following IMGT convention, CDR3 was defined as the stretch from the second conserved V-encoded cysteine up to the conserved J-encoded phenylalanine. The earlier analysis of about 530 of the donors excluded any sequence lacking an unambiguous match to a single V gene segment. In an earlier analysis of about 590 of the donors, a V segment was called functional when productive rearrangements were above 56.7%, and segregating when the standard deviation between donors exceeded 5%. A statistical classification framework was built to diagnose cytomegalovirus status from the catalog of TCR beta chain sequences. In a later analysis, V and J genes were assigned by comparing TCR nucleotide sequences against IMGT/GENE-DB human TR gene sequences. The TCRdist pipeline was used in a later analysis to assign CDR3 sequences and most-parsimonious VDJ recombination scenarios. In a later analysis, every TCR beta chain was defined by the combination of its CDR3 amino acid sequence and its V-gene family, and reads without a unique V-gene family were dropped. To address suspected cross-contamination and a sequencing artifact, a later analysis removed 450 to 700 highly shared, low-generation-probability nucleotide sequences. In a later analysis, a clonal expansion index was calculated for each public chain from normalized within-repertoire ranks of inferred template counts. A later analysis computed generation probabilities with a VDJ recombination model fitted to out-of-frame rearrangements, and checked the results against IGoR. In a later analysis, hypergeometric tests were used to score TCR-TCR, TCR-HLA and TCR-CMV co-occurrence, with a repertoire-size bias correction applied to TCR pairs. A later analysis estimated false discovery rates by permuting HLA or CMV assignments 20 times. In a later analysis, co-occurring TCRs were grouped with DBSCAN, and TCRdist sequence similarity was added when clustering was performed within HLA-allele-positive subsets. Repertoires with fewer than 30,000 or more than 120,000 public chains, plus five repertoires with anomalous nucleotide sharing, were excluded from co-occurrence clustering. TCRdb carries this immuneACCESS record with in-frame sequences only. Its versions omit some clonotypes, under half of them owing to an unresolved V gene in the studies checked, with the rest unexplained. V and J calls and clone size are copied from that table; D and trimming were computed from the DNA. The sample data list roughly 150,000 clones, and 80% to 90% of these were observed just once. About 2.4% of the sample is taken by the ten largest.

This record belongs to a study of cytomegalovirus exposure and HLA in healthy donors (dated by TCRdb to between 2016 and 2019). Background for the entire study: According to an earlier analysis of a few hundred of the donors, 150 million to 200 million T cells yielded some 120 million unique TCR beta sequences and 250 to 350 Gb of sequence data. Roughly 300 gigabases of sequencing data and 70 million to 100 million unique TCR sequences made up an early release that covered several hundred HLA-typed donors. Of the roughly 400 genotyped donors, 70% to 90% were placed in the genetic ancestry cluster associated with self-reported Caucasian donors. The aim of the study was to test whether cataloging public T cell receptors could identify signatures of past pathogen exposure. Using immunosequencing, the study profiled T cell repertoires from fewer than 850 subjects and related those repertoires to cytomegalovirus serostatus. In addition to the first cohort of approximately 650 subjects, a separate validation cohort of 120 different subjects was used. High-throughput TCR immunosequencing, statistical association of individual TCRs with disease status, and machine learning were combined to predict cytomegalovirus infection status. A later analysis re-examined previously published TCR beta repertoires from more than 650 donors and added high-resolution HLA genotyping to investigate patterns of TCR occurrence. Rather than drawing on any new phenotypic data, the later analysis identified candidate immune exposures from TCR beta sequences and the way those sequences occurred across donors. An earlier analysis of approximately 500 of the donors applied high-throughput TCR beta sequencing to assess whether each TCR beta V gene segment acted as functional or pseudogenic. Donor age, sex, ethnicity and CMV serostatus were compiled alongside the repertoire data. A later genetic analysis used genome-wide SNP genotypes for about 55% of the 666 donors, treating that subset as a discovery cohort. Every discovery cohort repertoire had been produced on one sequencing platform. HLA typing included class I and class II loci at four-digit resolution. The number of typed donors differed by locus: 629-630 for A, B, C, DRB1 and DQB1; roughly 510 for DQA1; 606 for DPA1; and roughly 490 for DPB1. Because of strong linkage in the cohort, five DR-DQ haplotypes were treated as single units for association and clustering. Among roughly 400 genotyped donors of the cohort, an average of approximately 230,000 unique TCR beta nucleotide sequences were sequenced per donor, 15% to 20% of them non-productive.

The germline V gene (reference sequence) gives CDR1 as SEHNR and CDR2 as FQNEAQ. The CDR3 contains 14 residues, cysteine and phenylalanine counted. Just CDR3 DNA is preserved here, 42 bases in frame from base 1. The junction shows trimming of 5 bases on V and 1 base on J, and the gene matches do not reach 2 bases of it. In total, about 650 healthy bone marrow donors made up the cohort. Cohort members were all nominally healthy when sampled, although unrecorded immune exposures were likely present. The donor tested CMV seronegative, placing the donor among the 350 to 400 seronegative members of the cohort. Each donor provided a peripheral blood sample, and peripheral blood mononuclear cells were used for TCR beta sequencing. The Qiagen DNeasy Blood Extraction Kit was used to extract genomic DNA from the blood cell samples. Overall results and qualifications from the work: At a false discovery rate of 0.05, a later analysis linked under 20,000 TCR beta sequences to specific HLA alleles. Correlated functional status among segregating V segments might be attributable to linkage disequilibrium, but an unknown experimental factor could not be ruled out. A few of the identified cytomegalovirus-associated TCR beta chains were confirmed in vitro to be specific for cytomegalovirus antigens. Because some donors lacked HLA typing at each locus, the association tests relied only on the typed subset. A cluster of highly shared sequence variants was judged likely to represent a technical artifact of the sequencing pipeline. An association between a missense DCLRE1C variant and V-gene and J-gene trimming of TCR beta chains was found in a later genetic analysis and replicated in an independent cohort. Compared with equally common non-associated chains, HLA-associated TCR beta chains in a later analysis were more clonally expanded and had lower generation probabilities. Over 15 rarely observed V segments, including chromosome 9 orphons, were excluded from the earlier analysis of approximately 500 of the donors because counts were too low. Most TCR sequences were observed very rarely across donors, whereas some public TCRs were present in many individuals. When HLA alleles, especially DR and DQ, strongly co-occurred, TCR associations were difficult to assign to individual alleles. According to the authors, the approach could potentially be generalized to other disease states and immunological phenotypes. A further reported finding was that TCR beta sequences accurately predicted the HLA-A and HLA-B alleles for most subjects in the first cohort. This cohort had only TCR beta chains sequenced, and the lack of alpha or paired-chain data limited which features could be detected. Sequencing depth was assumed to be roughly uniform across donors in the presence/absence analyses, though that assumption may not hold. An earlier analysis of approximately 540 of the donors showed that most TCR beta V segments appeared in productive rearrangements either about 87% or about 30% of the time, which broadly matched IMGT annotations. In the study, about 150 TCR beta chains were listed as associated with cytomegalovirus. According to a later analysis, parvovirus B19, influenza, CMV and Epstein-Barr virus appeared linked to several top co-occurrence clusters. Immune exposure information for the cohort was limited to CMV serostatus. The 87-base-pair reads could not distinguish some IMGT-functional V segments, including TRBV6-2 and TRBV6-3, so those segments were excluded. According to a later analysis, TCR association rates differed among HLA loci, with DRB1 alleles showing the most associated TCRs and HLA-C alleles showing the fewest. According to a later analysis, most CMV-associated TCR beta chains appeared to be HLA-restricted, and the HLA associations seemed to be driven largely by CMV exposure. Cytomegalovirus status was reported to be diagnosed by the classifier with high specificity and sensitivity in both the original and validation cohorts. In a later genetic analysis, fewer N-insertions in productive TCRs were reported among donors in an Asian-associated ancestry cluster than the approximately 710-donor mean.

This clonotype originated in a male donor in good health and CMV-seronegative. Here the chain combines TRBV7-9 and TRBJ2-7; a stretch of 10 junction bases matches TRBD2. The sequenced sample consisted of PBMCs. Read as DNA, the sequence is TGTGCCAGCAGCCGGACTAGCGGTTCCTACGAGCAGTACTTC. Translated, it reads CASSRTSGSYEQYF.